The 12 T cell receptor beta chains in this list originate from one sample, sequenced in a study of blood T cell repertoires in COVID-19. TCRdb keeps only in-frame clones here, not all; method: immunoSEQ multiplex PCR. Of under 95,000 clones in the sample, 88% are singletons; the top ten hold approximately 46%. Material: peripheral blood. All receptors come from a human donor in a cohort sampled during active COVID-19.

CDR3 sequence reads: CAISTTSGSETQYF. For the CDR3, the DNA is TGTGCCATCAGCACGACTAGCGGGTCGGAGACCCAGTACTTC. This chain connects TRBV10-3 to TRBJ2-5; TRBD2 agrees at 10 bases. Germline CDR1 is ENHRY and CDR2 is SYGVKD. Germline trimming cut 6 bases from V and 5 bases from J; bases unmatched to any gene: 6. The CDR3 consists of 14 residues.

The J gene is TRBJ2-1, the V gene TRBV7-3; D might be TRBD1 (6 bases). Germline V CDR1 and CDR2: SGHTA, FQGTGA. The CDR3 sequence is 12 residues long. V shed 2 bases and J shed 7 bases, with 6 bases lying between them. CDR3 sequence reads: CASSLQGNEQFF. The CDR3 nucleotides are TGTGCCAGCAGCTTACAGGGGAATGAGCAGTTCTTC. The full variable domain, with the rest looked up from reference TRBV7-3 and TRBJ2-1, is GAGVSQTPSNKVTEKGKYVELRCDPISGHTALYWYRQSLGQGPEFLIYFQGTGAADDSGLPNDRFFAVRPEGSVSTLKIQRTERGDSAVYLCASSLQGNEQFFGPGTRLTVL.

This clone was recorded only once. V is TRBV4-3 and J is TRBJ1-4; possibly TRBD1 for D (5 bases). The CDR3 covers 18 residues. V gave up 1 base and J gave up 2 bases, with 17 bases separating them. The V gene's germline CDR1 is LGHNA and CDR2 YSLEER. CDR3 in DNA: TGCGCCAGCAGCCAAGTATTCCAGGGAGGTCGGACTAATGAAAAACTGTTTTTT. Translation gives CASSQVFQGGRTNEKLFF.

V is TRBV18 and J is TRBJ1-1; D is unresolved. Trimming left V 3 bases short and J 0 bases short, with 5 bases between. Germline V CDR1 and CDR2: KGHSH, LQKENI. The CDR3 has 13 amino acids. Here the CDR3 reads CASSPSMNTEAFF. The CDR3 DNA reads as TGTGCCAGCTCACCTAGCATGAACACTGAAGCTTTCTTT.

This clone was found once. The V gene is TRBV28, the J gene TRBJ1-3, with TRBD1 matching 7 bases. V was clipped by 6 bases and J by 4 bases; unmatched bases: 6. The germline V gene encodes CDR1 MDHEN and CDR2 SYDVKM. The CDR3 sequence is 14 residues long. The CDR3 nucleotides read TGTGCCAGCAGCCTGACAGGGTCAGGAAACACCATATATTTT. This sequence encodes CASSLTGSGNTIYF.

A single count supports this clone. This rearrangement joins TRBV2 to TRBJ2-2, with 8 bases aligning to TRBD2. Germline trimming cut 5 bases from V and 6 bases from J; bases unmatched to any gene: 5. CDR3 length: 14 amino acids. Germline V CDR1 and CDR2: SNHLY, FYNNEI. DNA for the CDR3: TGTGCCAGCAGTAAGCGGGAGTGGGCCGGGGAGCTGTTTTTT. Its translation is CASSKREWAGELFF.

The CDR3 coding sequence is TGTGCCAGCAGGACACCAGGGGCGAACACCGGGGAGCTGTTTTTT. It yields the protein CASRTPGANTGELFF. The chain joins TRBV6-5 to TRBJ2-2; possibly TRBD1 for D (6 bases). The length of the CDR3 is 15 residues. Germline V CDR1 and CDR2: MNHEY, SVGAGI. Between the trimmed V and J ends, which lost 6 bases and 0 bases, there was a span of 11 bases.

The gene calls are TRBV11-3 and TRBJ2-3; D gene ambiguous. The V end was cut by 2 bases, the J end by 6 bases, with 6 bases between. CDR1 and CDR2 from the germline V gene are SGHNT and YENEEA. The CDR3 loop spans 12 amino acids. For the CDR3, the DNA is TGTGCCAGCAGCTTAAGAGCGGATACGCAGTATTTT. Its translation: CASSLRADTQYF.

On this clone itself: Other DNA sequences in this specimen translate into the identical CDR3. The chain uses TRBV30 and TRBJ1-1; TRBD1 matches at 8 bases. The CDR3 has 13 residues. The germline V gene encodes CDR1 GTSNPN and CDR2 SVGIG (reference sequence). The trim removed 3 bases at V and 7 bases at J, leaving 7 bases unmatched. CDR3 DNA: TGTGCCTGGAGCGAGCAGGGGGCAGGTGAAGCTTTCTTT. This gives the protein CAWSEQGAGEAFF.

This sequence joins TRBV6-5 and TRBJ1-5, with 7 bases identical to TRBD1. The CDR3 has 12 residues. The germline V gene has CDR1 MNHEY and CDR2 SVGAGI. The V gene end was trimmed by 6 bases and the J gene end by 6 bases; junction bases not matched to a gene: 2. Here the CDR3 reads CASRRGPQPQHF. CDR3 DNA sequence: TGTGCCAGCAGAAGGGGGCCTCAGCCCCAGCATTTT.

V and J are TRBV6-6 and TRBJ1-3; D remains unclear. The CDR3 is 13 residues long. V was cut by 6 bases and J by 1 base, with 7 bases left in between. Germline values: CDR1 MNHNY, CDR2 SVGAGI (reference sequence). In nucleotides, the CDR3 is TGTGCCAGCAGCAGATTATCTGGAAACACCATATATTTT. It yields the protein CASSRLSGNTIYF.

This chain uses TRBV3-1 (or the pseudogene TRBV3-2) with TRBJ1-2, with a tentative D call TRBD1 (5 bases). The CDR3 consists of 13 residues. Looked up from germline, CDR1 is LGHDT and CDR2 is YNNKEL (reference sequence). V was trimmed by 8 bases and J by 6 bases, leaving 16 bases between them. The CDR3 region is CASRRRQGDGYTF. CDR3 bases: TGTGCCAGCCGCCGACGGCAGGGTGATGGCTACACCTTC.